Listed below are T cell receptor beta chains from one sample, sequenced in a study of vaccination effects on CD4 cells after COVID-19. No antigen is known for these receptors. Method: immunoSEQ multiplex PCR; TCRdb's copy keeps in-frame clones and lacks some. This sample carries 65,000 to 90,000 clones, over 70% of them seen once, and the ten largest clones take 10% to 13%. This material consisted of CD4+ T cells from PBMCs cultured with SARS-CoV-2 spike peptides, taken before COVID-19 vaccination. All receptors come from a human donor who received a COVID-19 vaccine. Both conserved end residues are part of each CDR3. The D gene is left open where the match is weak. Expanded clones get a size class; other rows say once, few or many, or leave the size out.

.	TRBV7-2	.	TRBJ1-2	CASSPATDNYGYTF	TGTGCCAGCAGCCCCGCCACAGATAACTATGGCTACACCTTC
.	TRBV7-3	TRBD1	TRBJ2-1	CASSFGTGSYNEQFF	TGTGCCAGCAGCTTCGGGACAGGCTCCTACAATGAGCAGTTCTTC
.	TRBV29-1	.	TRBJ2-2	CSVPVNPGVTNTGELFF	TGCAGCGTTCCCGTAAATCCAGGGGTAACGAACACCGGGGAGCTGTTTTTT
.	TRBV18	.	TRBJ2-2	CASSPSVVQGNTGELFF	TGTGCCAGCTCACCTTCTGTGGTACAGGGTAATACCGGGGAGCTGTTTTTT
.	TRBV24-1	.	TRBJ1-1	CATDSGGTEAFF	TGTGCCACCGACTCCGGGGGCACTGAAGCTTTCTTT
few	TRBV6-5	TRBD1	TRBJ1-2	CASSYSRTGGFYGYTF	TGTGCCAGCAGTTACTCTAGGACAGGGGGCTTCTATGGCTACACCTTC
.	TRBV18	TRBD1	TRBJ1-6	CASSLDRKYNSPLHF	TGTGCCAGCTCACTGGACAGGAAGTATAATTCACCCCTCCACTTT
few	TRBV18	.	TRBJ1-2	CASSPRTASGYTF	TGTGCCAGCTCACCTCGGACAGCTTCTGGCTACACCTTC
.	TRBV4-3	.	TRBJ2-5	CASSQDLGQTQETQYF	TGCGCCAGCAGCCAAGATCTCGGACAGACCCAAGAGACCCAGTACTTC
.	TRBV21-1	.	TRBJ2-4	CASSKGLAGGRGKNIQYF	TGTGCCAGCAGCAAAGGACTAGCGGGGGGGCGGGGCAAAAACATTCAGTACTTC
once	TRBV3-1/TRBV3-2	.	TRBJ1-5	CASSQQVGQPQHF	TGTGCCAGCAGCCAGCAGGTCGGTCAGCCCCAGCATTTT
.	TRBV24-1	.	TRBJ2-3	CATAFRSADTQYF	TGTGCCACCGCATTCAGGTCGGCGGATACGCAGTATTTT
.	TRBV30	.	TRBJ1-1	CAGVGNTEAFF	TGTGCCGGGGTTGGGAACACTGAAGCTTTCTTT
.	TRBV4-1	.	TRBJ1-2	CASSQEAVNYGYTF	TGCGCCAGCAGCCAAGAGGCGGTGAACTATGGCTACACCTTC
.	TRBV7-3	.	TRBJ2-6	CASSRIQGGTGANVLTF	TGTGCCAGCAGCCGAATACAGGGCGGGACTGGGGCCAACGTCCTGACTTTC
.	TRBV6-6	.	TRBJ1-1	CASTSGGTNTEAFF	TGTGCCAGCACCTCTGGGGGGACTAACACTGAAGCTTTCTTT
.	TRBV2	.	TRBJ1-5	CASSATGQEQPQHF	TGTGCCAGCAGTGCCACGGGGCAGGAGCAGCCCCAGCATTTT
.	TRBV28	.	TRBJ2-4	CASSGGGTKNIQYF	TGTGCCAGCAGCGGAGGGGGGACCAAAAACATTCAGTACTTC
.	TRBV18	TRBD2	TRBJ2-5	CASSPTGTSYPYF	TGTGCCAGCTCACCCACCGGGACTAGTTACCCGTACTTC
.	TRBV28	.	TRBJ1-4	CASTPRIEKLFF	TGTGCCAGCACTCCTAGGATCGAAAAACTGTTTTTT
.	TRBV5-6	.	TRBJ2-1	CASSRSGVNEQFF	TGTGCCAGCAGCCGGTCAGGGGTCAATGAGCAGTTCTTC
few	TRBV4-1	.	TRBJ1-1	CASRGATVNTEAFF	TGCGCCAGCAGGGGGGCAACGGTAAACACTGAAGCTTTCTTT
.	TRBV5-5	.	TRBJ2-3	CASSPFRTASTDTQYF	TGTGCCAGCAGCCCCTTCCGGACCGCTAGCACAGATACGCAGTATTTT
.	TRBV4-2	.	TRBJ2-3	CASSQDTGLYTQYF	TGTGCCAGCAGCCAAGATACAGGGCTCTATACGCAGTATTTT
.	TRBV7-9	TRBD1	TRBJ1-2	CASSSSRDSSYGYTF	TGTGCCAGCAGTTCGTCCCGGGACAGCAGTTATGGCTACACCTTC
.	TRBV24-1	TRBD1	TRBJ1-1	CATSDPGQGDTEAFF	TGTGCCACCAGTGACCCCGGACAGGGAGACACTGAAGCTTTCTTT
few	TRBV2	.	TRBJ1-1	CASSVAIPNTEAFF	TGTGCCAGCAGTGTGGCAATTCCGAACACTGAAGCTTTCTTT
.	TRBV5-1	.	TRBJ2-3	CASSFKTGTSTDTQYF	TGCGCCAGCAGCTTTAAGACAGGGACTAGCACAGATACGCAGTATTTT
.	TRBV2	.	TRBJ1-4	CASSRDLATNEKLFF	TGTGCCAGCAGTCGGGACCTGGCAACTAATGAAAAACTGTTTTTT
.	TRBV19	.	TRBJ1-2	CASSTPTKRRGYTF	TGTGCCAGTAGTACCCCGACGAAGCGACGTGGCTACACCTTC
.	TRBV27	TRBD1	TRBJ1-6	CASSLRQGANSPLHF	TGTGCCAGCAGTTTACGACAGGGAGCGAATTCACCCCTCCACTTT
.	TRBV9	TRBD1	TRBJ2-1	CASSAYRQGTILNEQFF	TGTGCCAGCAGCGCATATCGACAGGGGACAATTTTGAATGAGCAGTTCTTC
.	TRBV25-1	TRBD1	TRBJ2-6	CASSAQTGGTGANVLTF	TGTGCCAGCAGCGCACAGACAGGGGGCACTGGGGCCAACGTCCTGACTTTC
.	TRBV18	TRBD1	TRBJ2-2	CASSPTGGDTGELFF	TGTGCCAGCTCACCAACAGGGGGAGACACCGGGGAGCTGTTTTTT
.	TRBV3-1/TRBV3-2	.	TRBJ2-5	CASSQETGLLGGTQYF	TGTGCCAGCAGCCAAGAAACGGGCCTCCTAGGGGGGACCCAGTACTTC
.	TRBV3-1/TRBV3-2	TRBD1	TRBJ1-6	CASSQVPDRNDSPLHF	TGTGCCAGCAGCCAAGTTCCGGACAGGAACGATTCACCCCTCCACTTT
.	TRBV9	TRBD2	TRBJ2-4	CASSVGLAGGQNIQYF	TGTGCCAGCAGCGTGGGGTTAGCGGGGGGCCAAAACATTCAGTACTTC
.	TRBV6-5	.	TRBJ2-3	CASSPGSGTDTQYF	TGTGCCAGCAGTCCGGGGTCGGGCACAGATACGCAGTATTTT
.	TRBV7-7	.	TRBJ2-4	CASSLKWVDILSLAKNIQYF	TGTGCCAGCAGCCTAAAATGGGTGGATATCCTCTCCTTAGCCAAAAACATTCAGTACTTC
once	TRBV3-1/TRBV3-2	.	TRBJ1-2	CASSVEKPRVSYGYTF	TGTGCCAGCAGCGTAGAGAAACCAAGAGTAAGCTATGGCTACACCTTC
.	TRBV3-1/TRBV3-2	.	TRBJ2-3	CASSPVPYNTQYF	TGTGCCAGCAGCCCCGTACCATACAATACGCAGTATTTT
.	TRBV19	.	TRBJ1-6	CASSISGRNYNSPLHF	TGTGCCAGTAGTATATCGGGACGGAACTATAATTCACCCCTCCACTTT
.	TRBV4-2	TRBD2	TRBJ2-3	CASSQDLGLAGGVQYF	TGTGCCAGCAGCCAAGATCTTGGGCTAGCGGGGGGGGTGCAGTATTTT
once	TRBV19	.	TRBJ2-3	CASSIGRDTQYF	TGTGCCAGTAGTATAGGGAGGGATACGCAGTATTTT
.	TRBV5-1	.	TRBJ2-1	CASRLELQGPRRGQFF	TGCGCCAGCAGACTCGAATTACAGGGCCCGAGGAGAGGGCAGTTCTTC
.	TRBV9	.	TRBJ1-3	CASSVGVGGTRTGHTIYF	TGTGCCAGCAGCGTAGGGGTGGGCGGGACAAGGACGGGACACACCATATATTTT
few	TRBV7-3	TRBD1	TRBJ2-1	CASSLGQGGGNEQFF	TGTGCCAGCAGCTTAGGACAGGGTGGGGGGAATGAGCAGTTCTTC
.	TRBV18	.	TRBJ1-2	CASSIEGQAGYGYTF	TGTGCCAGCTCCATCGAGGGGCAGGCGGGATATGGCTACACCTTC
few	TRBV2	.	TRBJ2-2	CASSRTANTGELFF	TGTGCCAGCAGTAGGACGGCGAACACCGGGGAGCTGTTTTTT
.	TRBV15	TRBD1	TRBJ1-5	CATSRVRQGGNQPQHF	TGTGCCACCAGCAGAGTGAGACAGGGCGGGAATCAGCCCCAGCATTTT
.	TRBV10-3	.	TRBJ1-2	CAIRGWTAKGGYTF	TGTGCCATCAGGGGATGGACAGCAAAAGGTGGCTACACCTTC
.	TRBV3-1/TRBV3-2	TRBD1	TRBJ1-1	CASSQGQVLNTEAFF	TGTGCCAGCAGCCAGGGACAGGTGCTGAACACTGAAGCTTTCTTT
.	TRBV6-2/TRBV6-3	.	TRBJ1-2	CASSYPSRVQYGYTF	TGTGCCAGCAGTTATCCCTCACGGGTTCAGTATGGCTACACCTTC
.	TRBV6-5	.	TRBJ2-3	CAGKGVGTDTQYF	TGTGCCGGGAAGGGGGTTGGCACAGATACGCAGTATTTT
few	TRBV6-6	TRBD1	TRBJ1-6	CASRPRQGDNSPLHF	TGTGCCAGCAGACCGCGACAGGGGGATAATTCACCCCTCCACTTT
.	TRBV10-3	.	TRBJ1-2	CATLQRDGNYGYTF	TGTGCCACGTTGCAACGGGACGGAAACTATGGCTACACCTTC
.	TRBV7-2	.	TRBJ1-4	CASSGGGGEKLFF	TGTGCCAGCAGCGGGGGGGGTGGTGAAAAACTGTTTTTT
.	TRBV5-4	.	TRBJ1-5	CASSLESPRKSNQPQHF	TGTGCCAGCAGCTTGGAATCACCCAGGAAAAGCAATCAGCCCCAGCATTTT
.	TRBV30	.	TRBJ2-2	CAWSVLINTGELFF	TGTGCCTGGAGTGTACTCATAAACACCGGGGAGCTGTTTTTT
.	TRBV18	.	TRBJ2-1	CASSPPARPYNEQFF	TGTGCCAGCTCACCACCGGCTCGACCTTACAATGAGCAGTTCTTC